This TCR beta chain emerged from a study of identical twins. Whole-study findings and limits: The study drew conclusions from cross-sectional statistical analysis, not from following the same donors. Monozygotic twins shared more out-of-frame TCR alpha than recombination models predicted. Twins shared beta out-of-frame sequences in excess, but this excess was weaker.

The CDR3 consists of 12 residues. Trimming pared 7 bases from V and 6 bases from J, leaving 13 bases between. This clonotype showed up many times. The antigen is not known. A single record per CDR3 protein comes from TCRdb applying MiXCR to the 5' RACE reads. The sample holds under 250,000 distinct CDR3 sequences; less than 8% are singletons and the top ten take less than 2%. A further study also used this sample, focusing on yellow fever vaccine responses in identical twins. In that study: Reportedly, twins showed a vaccine T cell response that looked partly convergent and partly personalized.

The chain is built from TRBV12-3 or TRBV12-4 and TRBJ2-7; a weak D match, TRBD2 (5 bases). Sequencing was done on a sample of memory (CD45RO+) T cells sorted from blood. The receptor was isolated from a woman under 30 in good health. The CDR3 DNA reads as TGTGCCAGCAATCACCCGGGGAGCGAGCAGTACTTC. Translated: CASNHPGSEQYF.